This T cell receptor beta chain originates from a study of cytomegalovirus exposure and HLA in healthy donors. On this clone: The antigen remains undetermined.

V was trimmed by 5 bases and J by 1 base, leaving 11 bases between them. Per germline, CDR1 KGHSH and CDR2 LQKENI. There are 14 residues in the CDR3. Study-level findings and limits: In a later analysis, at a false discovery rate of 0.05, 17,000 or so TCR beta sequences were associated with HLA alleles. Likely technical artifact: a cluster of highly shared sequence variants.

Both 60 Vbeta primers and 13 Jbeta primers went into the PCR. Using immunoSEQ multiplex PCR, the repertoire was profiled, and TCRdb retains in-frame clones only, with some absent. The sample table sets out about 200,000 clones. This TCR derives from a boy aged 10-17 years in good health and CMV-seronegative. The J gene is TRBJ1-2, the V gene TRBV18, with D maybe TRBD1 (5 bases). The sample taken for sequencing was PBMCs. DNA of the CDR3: TGTGCCAGCTCAGGCGACAGACATAACTATGGCTACACCTTC. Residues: CASSGDRHNYGYTF. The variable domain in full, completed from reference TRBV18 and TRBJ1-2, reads NAGVMQNPRHLVRRRGQEARLRCSPMKGHSHVYWYRQLPEEGLKFMVYLQKENIIDESGMPKERFSAEFPKEGPSILRIQQVVRGDSAAYFCASSGDRHNYGYTFGSGTRLTVV.